One and the same sample provided the 17 T cell receptor beta chains below, sequenced in a study of T cells in pancreatic ductal adenocarcinoma. The method was immunoSEQ multiplex PCR; TCRdb's version includes in-frame clones alone and lacks a portion of them. The sample has 16,000 or so clones, around 91% seen once. Selected pancreatic ductal adenocarcinoma patients had undergone surgery without neoadjuvant therapy. Sample: PBMCs. The receptors derive from a human donor with pancreatic ductal adenocarcinoma.

The V gene is TRBV30, the J gene TRBJ1-6, with 7 bases identical to TRBD1. V lost 8 bases and J lost 3; bases outside the gene matches: 7. The CDR3 totals 14 residues. Germline CDR1 is GTSNPN and CDR2 is SVGIG (reference sequence). The CDR3 spells CALRGLDYNSPLHF. CDR3 coding DNA: TGTGCCCTCAGGGGGTTGGACTATAATTCACCCCTCCACTTT.

This sequence joins TRBV6-1 and TRBJ2-5, with 8 bases that match TRBD1. The V segment lost 6 bases and the J segment 1 base; nucleotides outside the gene matches: 7. This CDR3 has 15 residues. CDR1 is MNHNS and CDR2 is SASEGT in the germline V gene. The CDR3 is CASSWTGSSQETQYF. CDR3 coding DNA: TGTGCCAGCAGCTGGACAGGGTCGAGCCAAGAGACCCAGTACTTC.

The CDR3 region is CASSAHPRGTEAFF. In DNA form, the CDR3 reads TGCGCCAGCAGCGCACATCCTCGCGGCACTGAAGCTTTCTTT. The rearrangement uses TRBV5-1 and TRBJ1-1; D is undetermined. Looked up from germline, CDR1 is SGHRS and CDR2 is YFSETQ. Trimming shortened V by 4 bases and J by 4 bases, and 14 bases separated the two germline ends. CDR3 size: 14 residues.

The V and J genes are TRBV30 and TRBJ1-5, with a weak D call TRBD1 (6 bases). CDR3 size: 15 residues. Germline CDR1 is GTSNPN and CDR2 is SVGIG (reference sequence). The ends were cut back, 0 bases at V and 7 bases at J, with 16 bases in the middle. Here the CDR3 reads CAWSVRAAGEQPQHF. The CDR3 nucleotides read TGTGCCTGGAGTGTACGGGCGGCAGGGGAACAGCCCCAGCATTTT.

V gene TRBV25-1 combines with J gene TRBJ1-3; possible D gene TRBD1, 6 bases. The CDR3 is made up of 15 amino acids. Germline CDR1 reads MGHDK; CDR2 reads SYGVNS. Trimming shortened V by 6 bases and J by 0 bases, and 12 bases separated the two germline ends. The CDR3 DNA is TGTGCCAGCAGGAGTGACAGGAGCTCTGGAAACACCATATATTTT. Amino acid sequence: CASRSDRSSGNTIYF.

The rearrangement joins TRBV15 to TRBJ2-2; D is ambiguous. Looked up from germline, CDR1 is LNHNV and CDR2 is YYDKDF (reference sequence). Deletions cut 0 bases from V and 0 bases from J, with 11 bases between. This CDR3 spans 17 amino acids. In DNA form, the CDR3 reads TGTGCCACCAGCAGAGATCGGAACAGCGCGAACACCGGGGAGCTGTTTTTT. This codes for CATSRDRNSANTGELFF.

The chain recombines TRBV4-3 with TRBJ1-2; possible D gene TRBD1, 5 bases. Trimming took 3 bases from V and 0 from J, leaving 8 bases between them. This CDR3 has 14 residues. Looked up from germline, CDR1 is LGHNA and CDR2 is YSLEER. CDR3 region: CASSQETANYGYTF. In DNA, the CDR3 is TGCGCCAGCAGCCAGGAGACAGCTAACTATGGCTACACCTTC.

The V and J genes are TRBV18 and TRBJ1-1, with D maybe TRBD1 (5 bases). Germline V gives CDR1 KGHSH, CDR2 LQKENI. The V gene lost 3 bases and the J gene lost 1 base, with 18 bases spanning the gap. This CDR3 region has 17 residues. As DNA, the CDR3 is TGTGCCAGCTCACCCCTTTGGGGGACGACTGGGAACACTGAAGCTTTCTTT. This sequence encodes CASSPLWGTTGNTEAFF. Full variable domain (outside the CDR3, taken from reference TRBV18 and TRBJ1-1): NAGVMQNPRHLVRRRGQEARLRCSPMKGHSHVYWYRQLPEEGLKFMVYLQKENIIDESGMPKERFSAEFPKEGPSILRIQQVVRGDSAAYFCASSPLWGTTGNTEAFFGQGTRLTVV.

The rearrangement joins TRBV7-8 to TRBJ2-7; D remains ambiguous. Germline-derived CDR1 and CDR2 are SGHVS and FQNEAQ. This CDR3 spans 14 amino acids. V was shortened by 0 bases and J by 4 bases, with 10 bases between the two germline ends. CDR3 sequence: CASSLAPARYEQYF. The CDR3, as DNA: TGTGCCAGCAGCTTAGCCCCCGCGAGGTACGAGCAGTACTTC. Full variable domain (remainder filled in from reference TRBV7-8 and TRBJ2-7): GAGVSQSPRYKVAKRGQDVALRCDPISGHVSLFWYQQALGQGPEFLTYFQNEAQLDKSGLPSDRFFAERPEGSVSTLKIQRTQQEDSAVYLCASSLAPARYEQYFGPGTRLTVT.

CDR3 in amino acids: CASSGGQGAQPSGYTF. In DNA, the CDR3 is TGTGCCAGCAGCGGGGGACAGGGGGCGCAGCCCAGTGGCTACACCTTC. The chain carries TRBV9 and TRBJ1-2; 12 bases agree with TRBD1. Germline CDR1 reads SGDLS; CDR2 reads YYNGEE. After removal of 3 bases from V and 7 bases from J, the junction contained 10 bases not matched to a gene. The CDR3 covers 16 residues.

This chain's CDR3 is CASSQASGPVNEQYF. The CDR3 nucleotides read TGCGCCAGCAGCCAAGCATCCGGGCCGGTCAACGAGCAGTACTTC. V gene TRBV4-3 combines with J gene TRBJ2-7; no firm D call. The length of the CDR3 is 15 residues. Germline assignment: CDR1 LGHNA and CDR2 YSLEER. Trimming cost V 1 base and J 5 bases, with 15 bases left between them.

This sequence joins TRBV19 and TRBJ2-1; 8 nucleotides line up with TRBD2. This CDR3 has 19 residues. CDR1 and CDR2 from the germline V gene are LNHDA and SQIVND (reference sequence). Losses at the gene ends were 2 bases for V and 4 bases for J; bases not matched to a gene: 16. CDR3 nucleotides: TGTGCCAGTAGTATAAACGCGGGAGGAGACCTTAGGAATTACAATGAGCAGTTCTTC. Translation gives CASSINAGGDLRNYNEQFF.

V and J are TRBV29-1 and TRBJ2-1; 16 nucleotides agree with TRBD2. CDR1 SQVTM and CDR2 ANQGSEA come from the germline V gene. V was clipped by 6 bases and J by 10 bases; unmatched bases: 12. The CDR3 length is 16 residues. CDR3 bases: TGCAGCGTCGCCGGGACTAGCGGGAGGGCCTATGGGGAGCAGTTCTTC. Protein sequence: CSVAGTSGRAYGEQFF.

This rearrangement joins TRBV4-2 to TRBJ2-3; perhaps TRBD1 as D (6 bases). CDR3 length: 17 amino acids. V was pared by 0 bases and J by 5 bases, with 18 bases between. Looked up from germline, CDR1 is LGHNA and CDR2 is YNFKEQ. The CDR3 loop is CASSQDPAGEHVDTQYF. The CDR3 DNA reads as TGTGCCAGCAGCCAAGATCCGGCAGGGGAGCATGTAGATACGCAGTATTTT.

The chain carries TRBV29-1 and TRBJ1-2; D might be TRBD1 (6 bases). The CDR3 runs to 15 residues. Trimming pared 4 bases from V and 0 bases from J, leaving 15 bases between. Germline assignment: CDR1 SQVTM and CDR2 ANQGSEA. The CDR3 here is CSVARQGIANYGYTF. In DNA, the CDR3 is TGCAGCGTTGCGCGGCAGGGGATAGCTAACTATGGCTACACCTTC. The variable domain in full, with the rest retrieved from reference TRBV29-1 and TRBJ1-2, is SAVISQKPSRDICQRGTSLTIQCQVDSQVTMMFWYRQQPGQSLTLIATANQGSEATYESGFVIDKFPISRPNLTFSTLTVSNMSPEDSSIYLCSVARQGIANYGYTFGSGTRLTVV.

This chain joins TRBV29-1 and TRBJ1-1, with unresolved D. Trimming took 0 bases from V and 1 from J, leaving 9 bases between them. CDR1 SQVTM and CDR2 ANQGSEA come from the germline V gene. This CDR3 is built from 14 residues. The CDR3 coding sequence is TGCAGCGTTGAAGATTGGTCAGGGAACACTGAAGCTTTCTTT. This codes for CSVEDWSGNTEAFF. Complete variable domain (other parts from reference TRBV29-1 and TRBJ1-1): SAVISQKPSRDICQRGTSLTIQCQVDSQVTMMFWYRQQPGQSLTLIATANQGSEATYESGFVIDKFPISRPNLTFSTLTVSNMSPEDSSIYLCSVEDWSGNTEAFFGQGTRLTVV.

The chain combines TRBV10-3 with TRBJ2-1, with D unresolved. The CDR3 totals 14 residues. From germline, CDR1 is ENHRY and CDR2 SYGVKD. Trimming pared 10 bases from V and 9 bases from J, leaving 22 bases between. The CDR3 DNA follows: TGTGCCACCAGACCGGGTCCCGCCGAGCGTGAGCAGTTCTTC. Protein: CATRPGPAEREQFF.